This TCR beta chain was captured in a study of cytomegalovirus exposure and HLA in healthy donors. Points on this clone: Its antigen remains unidentified.

CDR1 is SGHRS and CDR2 is YFSETQ in the germline V gene. Trimming pared 2 bases from V and 2 bases from J, leaving 8 bases between. The CDR3 is made up of 13 amino acids. Whole-study results and caveats: Despite most TCR sequences being rare, some public TCRs occurred in many donors. The listing of 160 or so TCR beta chains classed them as cytomegalovirus-associated. The classifier was said to identify cytomegalovirus status with high specificity and sensitivity.

Assay used: immunoSEQ multiplex PCR; TCRdb lists only in-frame clones, some missing. The table lists more than 110,000 clones, around four fifths of them singletons, with around 1.4% in the top ten. The chain couples TRBV5-1 to TRBJ2-7, with D uncertain. The clonotype comes from a woman in her twenties or thirties in good health and CMV-seronegative. Source material: PBMCs. The CDR3 coding sequence is TGCGCCAGCAGCTTACGAGCTCCCTACGAGCAGTACTTC. Residues: CASSLRAPYEQYF.